This T cell receptor beta chain was profiled in a study of T cells after yellow fever vaccination. Synthesis of TCR cDNA relied on 5'RACE template switching, which attached a universal primer site and UMIs. One entry per CDR3 protein, called by TCRdb with MiXCR from the 5' RACE reads. The data show approximately 70,000 distinct CDR3 sequences, more than 6.5% seen once. Study-wide points: The booster saw the reappearance of most primary-vaccination clones (about 95% CD4, roughly 87% CD8). Contamination of FACS-sorted repertoires by abundant clonotypes from the bulk population could occur.

CDR1 and CDR2 (germline): SGHDN, FVKESK. This CDR3 region has 15 residues. With 5 bases clipped from V and 4 bases from J, the junction kept 8 bases outside the gene matches. This clonotype was picked up many times. The antigen is unknown. The sequence derives from a man aged 18 to 29 who received the YFV17D yellow fever vaccine. This chain joins TRBV14 and TRBJ1-1, with 9 bases identical to TRBD1. This sample comprised CD8+ T cells sorted from PBMCs, obtained about 41 days after the first yellow fever vaccination. The chain's CDR3 is CASSSQGAQSTEAFF. Here the CDR3 DNA reads TGTGCCAGCAGCTCACAGGGGGCGCAGAGCACTGAAGCTTTCTTT.